Listed below are T cell receptor beta chains from one sample, sequenced in a study of T cells after yellow fever vaccination. TCRdb independently ran MiXCR on the 5' RACE reads; one entry per CDR3 protein. The data contain hundreds of thousands of distinct CDR3 sequences, 3% to 4.5% of them singletons. Sequenced material: PBMCs, taken on the day of the yellow fever booster vaccination. These receptors all stem from a young man who received the YFV17D yellow fever vaccine. Both conserved end residues are part of each CDR3. The D gene is left open where the match is weak. Clone size is stated in some rows and not others, as once, few, many or a class when expanded.

D: TRBD1; size: -; V: TRBV19; J: TRBJ1-2; DNA: TGTGCCAGTAGTACCGGGACAGGGCGGGGCTACACCTTC; CDR3: CASSTGTGRGYTF
D: TRBD1; size: many; V: TRBV6-5; J: TRBJ2-1; DNA: TGTGCCAGCAGTAGAGACAGGGAATGGGCGGTCTACAATGAGCAGTTCTTC; CDR3: CASSRDREWAVYNEQFF
D: TRBD1; size: few; V: TRBV19; J: TRBJ1-5; DNA: TGTGCCAGTAGTATCTGGACAGGGAGCAATCAGCCCCAGCATTTT; CDR3: CASSIWTGSNQPQHF
D: -; size: many; V: TRBV19; J: TRBJ2-1; DNA: TGTGCCAGTAGTAAGAGGGCCGGAGCGGACTACAATGAGCAGTTCTTC; CDR3: CASSKRAGADYNEQFF
D: TRBD1; size: many; V: TRBV25-1; J: TRBJ1-2; DNA: TGTGCCAGCAGTGCGGGACAGAACTATGGCTACACCTTC; CDR3: CASSAGQNYGYTF
D: TRBD1; size: -; V: TRBV7-9; J: TRBJ1-1; DNA: TGTGCCAGCAGCGCACGGACAGGGAATGAAGCTTTCTTT; CDR3: CASSARTGNEAFF
D: -; size: many; V: TRBV7-9; J: TRBJ2-1; DNA: TGTGCCAGCAGCTTAGTTCTGGTTGTGGACAATGAGCAGTTCTTC; CDR3: CASSLVLVVDNEQFF
D: TRBD1; size: few; V: TRBV7-9; J: TRBJ2-5; DNA: TGTGCCAGCAGCCCGCGGGACAGGGTTTTAGAGACCCAGTACTTC; CDR3: CASSPRDRVLETQYF
D: -; size: few; V: TRBV6-1; J: TRBJ1-3; DNA: TGTGCCAGCAGCCCAACGGGGGCGCGTGGAAACACCATATATTTT; CDR3: CASSPTGARGNTIYF
D: -; size: -; V: TRBV18; J: TRBJ2-7; DNA: TGTGCCAGCTCACCACCCCCCGGGAACTACGAGCAGTACTTC; CDR3: CASSPPPGNYEQYF
D: -; size: few; V: TRBV7-8; J: TRBJ1-1; DNA: TGTGCCAGCAGATCAAAGGTGAACACTGAAGCTTTCTTT; CDR3: CASRSKVNTEAFF
D: -; size: many; V: TRBV12-3/TRBV12-4; J: TRBJ2-4; DNA: TGTGCCAGCAGTTTATGGGGGACCAAAAACATTCAGTACTTC; CDR3: CASSLWGTKNIQYF
D: -; size: many; V: TRBV7-3; J: TRBJ2-1; DNA: TGTGCCAGCAGCTTATTGGGGACGGTCTCCTACAATGAGCAGTTCTTC; CDR3: CASSLLGTVSYNEQFF
D: TRBD2; size: many; V: TRBV7-8; J: TRBJ2-5; DNA: TGTGCCAGCAGCTTAGTGCCAATAGCGGGGCGAGAGACCCAGTACTTC; CDR3: CASSLVPIAGRETQYF
D: -; size: many; V: TRBV5-1; J: TRBJ2-3; DNA: TGCGCCAGCAGCTTGGCCTACCTATCCACAGATACGCAGTATTTT; CDR3: CASSLAYLSTDTQYF
D: TRBD1; size: few; V: TRBV6-5; J: TRBJ1-6; DNA: TGTGCCAGCAGTTACCACGGACAGGTGAATTCACCCCTCCACTTT; CDR3: CASSYHGQVNSPLHF
D: -; size: many; V: TRBV4-2; J: TRBJ2-3; DNA: TGTGCCAGCAGCCAAGACTCGGGGGCCACAGATACGCAGTATTTT; CDR3: CASSQDSGATDTQYF
D: -; size: -; V: TRBV4-1; J: TRBJ2-7; DNA: TGCGCCAGCAGCCAAGATTCCGGGGTCTCCTACGAGCAGTACTTC; CDR3: CASSQDSGVSYEQYF
D: TRBD2; size: many; V: TRBV9; J: TRBJ2-5; DNA: TGTGCCAGCAGCGAAGGGACTAGCGGGGGCGTCCAAGAGACCCAGTACTTC; CDR3: CASSEGTSGGVQETQYF
D: -; size: few; V: TRBV4-3; J: TRBJ1-3; DNA: TGCGCCAGCAGTCTGATGCCCTCGGGGGGAAACACCATATATTTT; CDR3: CASSLMPSGGNTIYF
D: -; size: few; V: TRBV9; J: TRBJ1-1; DNA: TGTGCCAGCAGCGTACTTTCCGGACAGATGAACACTGAAGCTTTCTTT; CDR3: CASSVLSGQMNTEAFF
D: TRBD1; size: once; V: TRBV7-2; J: TRBJ1-2; DNA: TGTGCCAGCAGCCCTTACGCCGGGACAGGGGAAGGCTACACCTTC; CDR3: CASSPYAGTGEGYTF
D: -; size: many; V: TRBV4-1; J: TRBJ2-4; DNA: TGCGCCAGCAGCCCCCAGGGGGGACCTGAAAACATTCAGTACTTC; CDR3: CASSPQGGPENIQYF
D: TRBD2; size: many; V: TRBV12-3/TRBV12-4; J: TRBJ2-5; DNA: TGTGCCAGCAGTTCTAGCGGTGTTCAAGAGACCCAGTACTTC; CDR3: CASSSSGVQETQYF
D: TRBD1; size: many; V: TRBV6-5; J: TRBJ1-1; DNA: TGTGCCAGCAGTTATGAAACAGGGGCCCTCGGTACTGAAGCTTTCTTT; CDR3: CASSYETGALGTEAFF
D: TRBD1; size: many; V: TRBV6-1; J: TRBJ1-4; DNA: TGTGCCAGCAGTCCCGACAGGGAAACCGGAAAACTGTTTTTT; CDR3: CASSPDRETGKLFF
D: TRBD1; size: many; V: TRBV20-1; J: TRBJ1-5; DNA: TGCAGTGCTAGTAAGGCAGGGGGGTTGGGGCCCCAGCATTTT; CDR3: CSASKAGGLGPQHF
D: -; size: many; V: TRBV29-1; J: TRBJ2-1; DNA: TGCAGCGTTTGGGGGGGGGCAGGCAATGAGCAGTTCTTC; CDR3: CSVWGGAGNEQFF
D: -; size: many; V: TRBV5-1; J: TRBJ1-1; DNA: TGCGCCAGCAGCTTTGCCCGCCAGGACACTGAAGCTTTCTTT; CDR3: CASSFARQDTEAFF
D: TRBD2; size: few; V: TRBV7-7; J: TRBJ2-2; DNA: TGTGCCAGCGGCTCGGGGGGAACCACCGGGGAGCTGTTTTTT; CDR3: CASGSGGTTGELFF
D: -; size: few; V: TRBV29-1; J: TRBJ2-1; DNA: TGCAGCGCCGTCGAGGGGGGGGACAATGAGCAGTTCTTC; CDR3: CSAVEGGDNEQFF
D: TRBD2; size: few; V: TRBV7-8; J: TRBJ2-1; DNA: TGTGCCAGCAGCTACATAGCGGGCCTACCCTACAATGAGCAGTTCTTC; CDR3: CASSYIAGLPYNEQFF
D: TRBD1; size: few; V: TRBV19; J: TRBJ1-1; DNA: TGTGCCAGTAGTATGACAGGGGGCTACACTGAAGCTTTCTTT; CDR3: CASSMTGGYTEAFF
D: -; size: few; V: TRBV27; J: TRBJ2-2; DNA: TGTGCCAGCAGTGTCCCAGGGAGGAGGACCGGGGAGCTGTTTTTT; CDR3: CASSVPGRRTGELFF
D: TRBD1; size: few; V: TRBV12-3/TRBV12-4; J: TRBJ2-7; DNA: TGTGCCAGCAGTTTCCCCGGGACAGGGTCCCTGGCCTACGAGCAGTACTTC; CDR3: CASSFPGTGSLAYEQYF
D: -; size: many; V: TRBV10-3; J: TRBJ2-3; DNA: TGTGCCATCAGTGGGGGGCAACTAAGGTTCACAGATACGCAGTATTTT; CDR3: CAISGGQLRFTDTQYF
D: -; size: -; V: TRBV30; J: TRBJ2-2; DNA: TGTGCCTGGAGTGCCTTCAACACCGGGGAGCTGTTTTTT; CDR3: CAWSAFNTGELFF
D: -; size: many; V: TRBV7-9; J: TRBJ2-7; DNA: TGTGTTATACAGTTGGACCATTACTCCTACGAGCAGTACTTC; CDR3: CVIQLDHYSYEQYF
D: -; size: -; V: TRBV6-6; J: TRBJ2-2; DNA: TGTGCCAGCAGTGGATACTACCGGGAGCTGTTTTTT; CDR3: CASSGYYRELFF
D: TRBD1; size: few; V: TRBV7-7; J: TRBJ2-2; DNA: TGTGCCAGCAGCTTAAGCCCCGGGACAGGCGGTTCGACCGGGGAGCTGTTTTTT; CDR3: CASSLSPGTGGSTGELFF
D: -; size: many; V: TRBV5-1; J: TRBJ2-5; DNA: TGCGCCAGCAGCTTGGATGGGCTGGAGACCCAGTACTTC; CDR3: CASSLDGLETQYF
D: -; size: many; V: TRBV7-8; J: TRBJ1-1; DNA: TGTGCCAGCAGTCAATACAGGGTTGGGAACACTGAAGCTTTCTTT; CDR3: CASSQYRVGNTEAFF
D: TRBD1; size: many; V: TRBV5-4; J: TRBJ2-2; DNA: TGTGCCAGCAGGCCCCCGGGACAGTCGAACACCGGGGAGCTGTTTTTT; CDR3: CASRPPGQSNTGELFF
D: -; size: many; V: TRBV5-1; J: TRBJ1-3; DNA: TGCGCCAGCAGCTTGTTCCAGGCAGGGGCGCACGAAGACACCATATATTTT; CDR3: CASSLFQAGAHEDTIYF
D: TRBD1; size: -; V: TRBV6-2/TRBV6-3; J: TRBJ1-1; DNA: TGTGCCAGCAGTGACAGGGGGATGAGTGAAGCTTTCTTT; CDR3: CASSDRGMSEAFF
D: -; size: many; V: TRBV5-1; J: TRBJ1-5; DNA: TGCGCCAGCAGCTTGGTACCCGGGGCGCCCCAGCATTTT; CDR3: CASSLVPGAPQHF
D: -; size: few; V: TRBV5-1; J: TRBJ1-4; DNA: TGCGCCAGCAGCTTAAGTCCCGTTAATGAAAAACTGTTTTTT; CDR3: CASSLSPVNEKLFF
D: -; size: many; V: TRBV28; J: TRBJ1-1; DNA: TGTGCCAGCAGTGACGGCGGGGTGGGGACTGAAGCTTTCTTT; CDR3: CASSDGGVGTEAFF
D: -; size: many; V: TRBV5-6; J: TRBJ2-7; DNA: TGTGCCAGCAGCACGGGACCGCCCCAGCCGGGCGAGCAGTACTTC; CDR3: CASSTGPPQPGEQYF
D: TRBD1; size: -; V: TRBV12-3/TRBV12-4; J: TRBJ1-2; DNA: TGTGCCAGCAGTTTAAGGACAGGGTTTAACTATGGCTACACCTTC; CDR3: CASSLRTGFNYGYTF
D: -; size: -; V: TRBV6-1; J: TRBJ2-2; DNA: TGTGCCAGCAGCCCGGGGCGAGGTGACACCGGGGAGCTGTTTTTT; CDR3: CASSPGRGDTGELFF
D: -; size: -; V: TRBV4-2; J: TRBJ2-7; DNA: TGTGCCAGCAGCCAAGTGGTAGGGGGGTACGAGCAGTACTTC; CDR3: CASSQVVGGYEQYF
D: -; size: -; V: TRBV21-1; J: TRBJ2-1; DNA: TGTGCCAGCAGCAAAGAAGGGACTAGCTCCTACAATGAGCAGTTCTTC; CDR3: CASSKEGTSSYNEQFF
D: -; size: -; V: TRBV7-3; J: TRBJ1-3; DNA: TGTGCCAGCAGCCTACCGACTCAACGGCTCTCTGGAAACACCATATATTTT; CDR3: CASSLPTQRLSGNTIYF
D: TRBD1; size: many; V: TRBV20-1; J: TRBJ2-1; DNA: TGCAGTGCGCTGGCAGGGGGCTCCGGGGCCTACAATGAGCAGTTCTTC; CDR3: CSALAGGSGAYNEQFF
D: TRBD2; size: -; V: TRBV28; J: TRBJ2-1; DNA: TGTGCCAGCAGGACTAGCGGGGGGGCCGGGCAGTTCTTC; CDR3: CASRTSGGAGQFF
D: TRBD2; size: few; V: TRBV6-6; J: TRBJ2-1; DNA: TGTGCCAGCAGGTTTAGCGGGGGGGTCTTGAATGAGCAGTTCTTC; CDR3: CASRFSGGVLNEQFF
D: -; size: many; V: TRBV19; J: TRBJ2-1; DNA: TGTGCCAGTAGTATGAGGGCCAGCTATGAGCAGTTCTTC; CDR3: CASSMRASYEQFF